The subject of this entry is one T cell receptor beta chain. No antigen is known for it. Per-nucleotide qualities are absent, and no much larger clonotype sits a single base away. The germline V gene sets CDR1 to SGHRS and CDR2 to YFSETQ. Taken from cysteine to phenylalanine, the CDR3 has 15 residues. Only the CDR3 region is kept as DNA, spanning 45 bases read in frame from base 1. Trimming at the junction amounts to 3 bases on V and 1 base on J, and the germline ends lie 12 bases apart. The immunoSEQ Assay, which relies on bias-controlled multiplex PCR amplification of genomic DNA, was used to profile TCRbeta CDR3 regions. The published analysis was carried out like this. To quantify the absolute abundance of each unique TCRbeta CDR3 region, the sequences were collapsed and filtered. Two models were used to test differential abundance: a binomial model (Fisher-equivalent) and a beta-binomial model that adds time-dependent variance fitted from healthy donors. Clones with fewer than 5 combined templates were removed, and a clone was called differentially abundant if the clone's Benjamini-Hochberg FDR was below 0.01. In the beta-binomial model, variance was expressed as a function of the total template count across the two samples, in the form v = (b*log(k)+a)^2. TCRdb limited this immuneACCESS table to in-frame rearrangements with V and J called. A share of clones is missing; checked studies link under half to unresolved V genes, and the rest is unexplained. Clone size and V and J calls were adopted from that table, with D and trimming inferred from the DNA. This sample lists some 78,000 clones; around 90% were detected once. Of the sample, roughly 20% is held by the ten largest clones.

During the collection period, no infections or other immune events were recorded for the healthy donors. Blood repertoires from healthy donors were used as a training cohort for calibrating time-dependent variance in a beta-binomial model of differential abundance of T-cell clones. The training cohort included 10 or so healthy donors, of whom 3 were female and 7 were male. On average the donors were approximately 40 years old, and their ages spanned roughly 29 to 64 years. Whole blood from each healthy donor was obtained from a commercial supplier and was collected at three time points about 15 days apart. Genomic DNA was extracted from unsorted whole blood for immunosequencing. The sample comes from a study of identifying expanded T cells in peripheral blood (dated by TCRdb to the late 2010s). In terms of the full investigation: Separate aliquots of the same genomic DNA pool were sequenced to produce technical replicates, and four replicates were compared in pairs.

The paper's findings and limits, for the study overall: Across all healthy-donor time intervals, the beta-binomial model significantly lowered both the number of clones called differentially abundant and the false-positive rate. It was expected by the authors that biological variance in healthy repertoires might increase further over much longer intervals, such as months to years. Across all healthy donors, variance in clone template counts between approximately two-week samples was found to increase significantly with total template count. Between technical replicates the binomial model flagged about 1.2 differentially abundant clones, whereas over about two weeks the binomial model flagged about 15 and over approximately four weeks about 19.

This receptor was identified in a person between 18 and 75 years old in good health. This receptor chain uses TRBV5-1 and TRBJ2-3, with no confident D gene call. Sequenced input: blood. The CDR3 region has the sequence CASSSRPGGTDTQYF. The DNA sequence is TGCGCCAGCAGCTCGCGGCCTGGGGGCACAGATACGCAGTATTTT.